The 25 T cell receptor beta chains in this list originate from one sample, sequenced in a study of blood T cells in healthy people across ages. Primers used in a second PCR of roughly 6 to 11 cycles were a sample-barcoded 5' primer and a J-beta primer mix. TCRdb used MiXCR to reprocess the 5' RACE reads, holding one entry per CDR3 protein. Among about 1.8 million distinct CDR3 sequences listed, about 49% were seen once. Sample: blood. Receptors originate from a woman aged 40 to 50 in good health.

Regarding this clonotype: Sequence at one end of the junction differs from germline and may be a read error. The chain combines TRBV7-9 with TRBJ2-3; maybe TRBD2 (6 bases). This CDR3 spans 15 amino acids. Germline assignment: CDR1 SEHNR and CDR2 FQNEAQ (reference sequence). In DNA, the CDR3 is TGTGCCAGCAGCCTACTAGGAGGGTCGACAGAGACGCAGTATTTT. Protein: CASSLLGGSTETQYF.

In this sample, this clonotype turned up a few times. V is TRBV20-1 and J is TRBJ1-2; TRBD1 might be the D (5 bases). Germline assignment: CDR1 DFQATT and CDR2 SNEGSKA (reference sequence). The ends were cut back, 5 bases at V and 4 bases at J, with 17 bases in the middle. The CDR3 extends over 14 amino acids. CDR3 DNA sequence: TGCAGTGCTGGGGTGGGAGGGGCCCCCTATGGCTACACCTTC. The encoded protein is CSAGVGGAPYGYTF.

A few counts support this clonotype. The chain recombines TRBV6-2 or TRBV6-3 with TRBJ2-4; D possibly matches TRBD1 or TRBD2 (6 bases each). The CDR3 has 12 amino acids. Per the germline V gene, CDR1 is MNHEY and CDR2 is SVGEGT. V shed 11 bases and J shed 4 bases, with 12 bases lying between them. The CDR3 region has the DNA TGTGCCTCGGGGGCTAGAAAAAACATTCAGTACTTC. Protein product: CASGARKNIQYF.

In nucleotides, the CDR3 is TGTGCCAGCAGCTTAGACAGGCCCCCTTACAATGAGCAGTTCTTC. It specifies CASSLDRPPYNEQFF. This sequence joins TRBV9 and TRBJ2-1; possibly TRBD1 for D (6 bases). V lost 4 bases, J lost 4 bases, and 15 bases lay in between. Germline CDR1 is SGDLS and CDR2 is YYNGEE. This CDR3 has 15 amino acids.

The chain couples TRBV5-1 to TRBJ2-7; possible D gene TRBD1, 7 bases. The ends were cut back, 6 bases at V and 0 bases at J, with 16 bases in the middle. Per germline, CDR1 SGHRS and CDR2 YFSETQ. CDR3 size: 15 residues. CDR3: CASMAGQMSSYEQYF. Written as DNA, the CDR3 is TGCGCCAGCATGGCGGGACAGATGAGCTCCTACGAGCAGTACTTC.

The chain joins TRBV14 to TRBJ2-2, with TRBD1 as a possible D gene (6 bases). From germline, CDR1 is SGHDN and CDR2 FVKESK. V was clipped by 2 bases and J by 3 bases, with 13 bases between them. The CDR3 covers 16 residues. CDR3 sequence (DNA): TGTGCCAGCAGCCAAACCAGGGGAAGGTACACCGGGGAGCTGTTTTTT. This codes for CASSQTRGRYTGELFF.

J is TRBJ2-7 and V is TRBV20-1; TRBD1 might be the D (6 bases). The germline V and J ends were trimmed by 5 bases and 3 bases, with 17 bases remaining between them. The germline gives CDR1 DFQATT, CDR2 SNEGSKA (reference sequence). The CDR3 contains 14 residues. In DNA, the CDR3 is TGCAGTGCTCCCAGGGACAAATTAATCTACGAGCAGTACTTC. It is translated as CSAPRDKLIYEQYF.

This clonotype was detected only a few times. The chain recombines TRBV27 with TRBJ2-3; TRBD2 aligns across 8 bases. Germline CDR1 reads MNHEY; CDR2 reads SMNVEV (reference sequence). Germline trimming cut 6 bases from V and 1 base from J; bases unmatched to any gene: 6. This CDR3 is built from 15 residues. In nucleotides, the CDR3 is TGTGCCAGCAGCGAGCGGGGGATACGCACAGATACGCAGTATTTT. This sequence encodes CASSERGIRTDTQYF.

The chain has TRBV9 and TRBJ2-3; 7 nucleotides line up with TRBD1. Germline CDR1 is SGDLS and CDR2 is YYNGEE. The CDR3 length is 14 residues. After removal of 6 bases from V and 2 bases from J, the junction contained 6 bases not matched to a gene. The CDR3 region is CASTDGQDTDTQYF. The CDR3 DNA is TGTGCCAGCACCGACGGACAGGACACAGATACGCAGTATTTT.

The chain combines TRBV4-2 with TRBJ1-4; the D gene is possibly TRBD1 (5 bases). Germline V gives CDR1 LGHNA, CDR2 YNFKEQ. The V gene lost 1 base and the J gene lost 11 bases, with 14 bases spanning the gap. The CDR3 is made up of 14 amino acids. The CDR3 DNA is TGTGCCAGCAGCCAAGGGGAGGGCAGGGAGAAACTGTTTTTT. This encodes CASSQGEGREKLFF.

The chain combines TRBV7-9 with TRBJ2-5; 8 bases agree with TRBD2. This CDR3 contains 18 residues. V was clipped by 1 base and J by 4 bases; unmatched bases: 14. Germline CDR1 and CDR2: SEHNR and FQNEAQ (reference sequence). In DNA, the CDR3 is TGTGCCAGCAGCTTAGATCCGGGGGGGACATGGAGGGGAGAGACCCAGTACTTC. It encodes CASSLDPGGTWRGETQYF.

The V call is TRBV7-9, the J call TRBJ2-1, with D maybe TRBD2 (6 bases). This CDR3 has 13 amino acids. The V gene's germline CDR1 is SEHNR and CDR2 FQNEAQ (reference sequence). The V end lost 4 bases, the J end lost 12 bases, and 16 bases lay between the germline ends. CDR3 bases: TGTGCCAGCAGCTGGGGCGGGGAGCGTGGGCAGTTCTTC. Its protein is CASSWGGERGQFF. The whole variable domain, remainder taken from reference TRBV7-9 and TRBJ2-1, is DTGVSQNPRHKITKRGQNVTFRCDPISEHNRLYWYRQTLGQGPEFLTYFQNEAQLEKSRLLSDRFSAERPKGSFSTLEIQRTEQGDSAMYLCASSWGGERGQFFGPGTRLTVL.

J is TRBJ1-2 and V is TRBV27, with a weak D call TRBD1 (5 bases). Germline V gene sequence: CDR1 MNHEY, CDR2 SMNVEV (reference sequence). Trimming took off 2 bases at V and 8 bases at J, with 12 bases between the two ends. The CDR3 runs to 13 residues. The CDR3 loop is CASSLGSQAGYTF. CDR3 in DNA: TGTGCCAGCAGTTTAGGGTCACAGGCCGGCTACACCTTC.

This CDR3 is CSARDRQKSYGYTF. CDR3 nucleotide sequence: TGCAGTGCTAGAGACCGACAGAAGTCTTATGGCTACACCTTC. V and J are TRBV20-1 and TRBJ1-2; D possibly corresponds to TRBD1 (5 bases). The ends were cut back, 0 bases at V and 5 bases at J, with 13 bases in the middle. The CDR3 loop spans 14 amino acids. CDR1 and CDR2 from the germline V gene are DFQATT and SNEGSKA (reference sequence).

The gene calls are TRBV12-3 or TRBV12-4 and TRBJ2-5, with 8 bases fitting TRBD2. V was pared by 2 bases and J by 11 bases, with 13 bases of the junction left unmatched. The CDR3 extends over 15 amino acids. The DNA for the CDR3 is TGTGCCAGCAGTTTACGCGGGGGGTCAGTGGTTGAGCAGTACTTC. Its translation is CASSLRGGSVVEQYF.

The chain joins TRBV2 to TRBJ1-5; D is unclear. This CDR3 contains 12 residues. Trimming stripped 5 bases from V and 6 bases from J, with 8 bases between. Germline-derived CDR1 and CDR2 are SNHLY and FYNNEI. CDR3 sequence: CASSYGRQPQHF. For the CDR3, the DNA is TGTGCCAGCAGTTACGGACGTCAGCCCCAGCATTTT.

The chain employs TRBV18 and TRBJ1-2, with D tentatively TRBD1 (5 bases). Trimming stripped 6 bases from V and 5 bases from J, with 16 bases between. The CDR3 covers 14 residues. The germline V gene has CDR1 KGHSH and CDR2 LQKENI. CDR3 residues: CASSARDGSYGYTF. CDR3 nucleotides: TGTGCCAGCTCTGCCCGGGACGGTTCGTATGGCTACACCTTC.

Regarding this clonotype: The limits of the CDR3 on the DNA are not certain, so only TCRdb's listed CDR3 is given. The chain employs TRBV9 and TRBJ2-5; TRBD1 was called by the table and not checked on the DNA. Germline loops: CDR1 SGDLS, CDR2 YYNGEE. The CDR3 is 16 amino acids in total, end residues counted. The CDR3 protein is CASSVGGGASQETRYF.

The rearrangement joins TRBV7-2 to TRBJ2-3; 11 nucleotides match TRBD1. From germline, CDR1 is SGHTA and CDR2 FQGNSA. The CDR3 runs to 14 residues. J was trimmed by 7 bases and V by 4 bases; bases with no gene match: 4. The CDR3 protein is CASSWDRGSNTQYF. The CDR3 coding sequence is TGTGCCAGCAGCTGGGACAGGGGGTCGAATACGCAGTATTTT. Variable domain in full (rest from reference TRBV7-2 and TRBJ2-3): GAGVSQSPSNKVTEKGKDVELRCDPISGHTALYWYRQSLGQGLEFLIYFQGNSAPDKSGLPSDRFSAERTGGSVSTLTIQRTQQEDSAVYLCASSWDRGSNTQYFGPGTRLTVL.

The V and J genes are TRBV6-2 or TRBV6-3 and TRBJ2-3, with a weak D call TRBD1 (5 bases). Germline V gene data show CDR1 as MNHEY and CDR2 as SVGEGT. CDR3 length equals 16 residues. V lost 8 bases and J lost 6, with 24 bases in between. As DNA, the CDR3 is TGTGCCAGCGTTGACCTCCCAGACAGTGTATCGGATACGCAGTATTTT. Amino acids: CASVDLPDSVSDTQYF.

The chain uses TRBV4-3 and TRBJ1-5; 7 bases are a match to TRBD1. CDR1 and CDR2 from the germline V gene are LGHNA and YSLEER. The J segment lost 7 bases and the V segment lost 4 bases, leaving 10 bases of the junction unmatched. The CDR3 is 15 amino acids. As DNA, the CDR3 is TGCGCCAGCAGCCGACTAGGACAGGTTAGGCAGCCCCAGCATTTT. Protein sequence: CASSRLGQVRQPQHF.

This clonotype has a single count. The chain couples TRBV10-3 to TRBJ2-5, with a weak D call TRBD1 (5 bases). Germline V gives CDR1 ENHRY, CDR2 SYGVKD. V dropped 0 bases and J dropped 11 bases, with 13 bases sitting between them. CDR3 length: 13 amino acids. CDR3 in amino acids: CAISESGAGQQYF. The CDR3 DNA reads TGTGCCATCAGTGAGTCTGGGGCAGGTCAGCAGTACTTC.

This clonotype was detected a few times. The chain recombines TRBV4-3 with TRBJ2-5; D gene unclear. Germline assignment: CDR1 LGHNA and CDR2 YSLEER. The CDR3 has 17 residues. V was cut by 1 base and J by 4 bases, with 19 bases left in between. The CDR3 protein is CASSQGILGSLAETQYF. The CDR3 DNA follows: TGCGCCAGCAGCCAAGGGATCCTGGGATCTCTGGCAGAGACCCAGTACTTC.

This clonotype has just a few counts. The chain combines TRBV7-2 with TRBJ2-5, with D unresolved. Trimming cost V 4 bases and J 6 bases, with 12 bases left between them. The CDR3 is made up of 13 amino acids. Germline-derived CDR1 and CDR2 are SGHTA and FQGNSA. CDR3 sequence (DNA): TGTGCCAGCAGCTGGTTAGACGGAAAGACCCAGTACTTC. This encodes CASSWLDGKTQYF.

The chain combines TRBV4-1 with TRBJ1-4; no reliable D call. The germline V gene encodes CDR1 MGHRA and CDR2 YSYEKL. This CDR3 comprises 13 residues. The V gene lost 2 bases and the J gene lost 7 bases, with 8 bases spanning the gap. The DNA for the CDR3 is TGCGCCAGCAGCCAAAACCTAGGTGAAAAACTGTTTTTT. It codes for CASSQNLGEKLFF.